This T cell receptor (beta chain) is drawn from a study of blood T cell repertoires in COVID-19. The wider study: Sources were T cells, B-cell-depleted T cells, or PBMCs; the material itself was cDNA or gDNA.

CDR3 length equals 13 residues. Trimming cost V 4 bases and J 8 bases; bases outside gene matches: 7. The V gene's germline CDR1 is SGHRS and CDR2 YFSETQ. TCRdb's table, derived via immunoSEQ multiplex PCR, lists solely in-frame clones and lacks some. The data contain around 190,000 clones, more than 75% of them seen just once; the ten biggest clones take up 17%. Clinical history as reported by participants underpinned cohort assignment. The clonotype originates from a woman aged 45-65 years with acute COVID-19. The chain recombines TRBV5-1 with TRBJ1-2, with TRBD1 identical over 8 bases. Material for sequencing was PBMCs or T cells enriched from blood (not recorded which). This chain's CDR3 is CASSTETGGGYTF. The CDR3 nucleotides are TGCGCCAGCAGCACCGAAACAGGGGGAGGCTACACCTTC.